This is a list of T cell receptor beta chains from one sample in a study of shared clonotypes between healthy human individuals. Clones were sequenced by immunoSEQ multiplex PCR, and TCRdb holds only the in-frame ones, with some missing. The data hold about 2 million clones, with about 95% observed a single time. The material sequenced was naive CD8+ T cells sorted from blood. These receptors originate from a man younger than 35 in good health. Each CDR3 is given with its conserved first and last residue. The D gene is left open where the match is weak. Only part of the rows carry a size: once, few, many, or a class if the clone is expanded.

D	V	J	size	CDR3	DNA
.	TRBV10-1	TRBJ1-5	.	CASNPTGRDQPQHF	TGCGCCAGCAACCCAACGGGCCGGGATCAGCCCCAGCATTTT
.	TRBV9	TRBJ1-1	.	CASSVDGQNTEAFF	TGTGCCAGCAGCGTAGACGGACAAAACACTGAAGCTTTCTTT
TRBD1	TRBV27	TRBJ2-7	.	CASSFGTDASYEQYF	TGTGCCAGCAGTTTCGGGACAGACGCATCCTACGAGCAGTACTTC
.	TRBV9	TRBJ1-1	.	CASSVQGGDLNTEAFF	TGTGCCAGCAGCGTCCAGGGAGGGGACCTGAACACTGAAGCTTTCTTT
.	TRBV4-1	TRBJ2-7	.	CASSQAVGYEQYF	TGCGCCAGCAGCCAAGCGGTCGGGTACGAGCAGTACTTC
TRBD2	TRBV7-9	TRBJ2-7	.	CASSPSGHEQYF	TGTGCCTCCTCCCCTAGCGGGCACGAGCAGTACTTC
TRBD1	TRBV15	TRBJ2-3	.	CATSPWDSQSTDTQYF	TGTGCCACCAGCCCCTGGGACAGCCAGAGCACAGATACGCAGTATTTT
.	TRBV19	TRBJ2-2	.	CASTKSGELFF	TGTGCCAGTACAAAATCCGGGGAGCTGTTTTTT
.	TRBV2	TRBJ1-5	.	CASSNEPGIGNQPQHF	TGTGCCAGCAGTAACGAGCCAGGGATCGGAAATCAGCCCCAGCATTTT
TRBD2	TRBV6-6	TRBJ2-2	.	CASSFLAGGFTGELFF	TGTGCCAGCAGTTTCCTAGCGGGAGGGTTCACCGGGGAGCTGTTTTTT
.	TRBV11-2	TRBJ2-7	.	CASSFGTGSSYEQYF	TGTGCCAGCAGCTTCGGGACTGGATCTTCCTACGAGCAGTACTTC
TRBD1	TRBV5-6	TRBJ2-7	.	CASSFGQGGYEQYF	TGTGCCAGCAGCTTTGGACAGGGAGGCTACGAGCAGTACTTC
TRBD2	TRBV18	TRBJ2-7	.	CASSRRTSGDYEQYF	TGTGCCAGCTCACGAAGGACTAGCGGGGACTACGAGCAGTACTTC
TRBD2	TRBV28	TRBJ2-5	.	CASRAGEETQYF	TGTGCCAGCAGGGCGGGGGAAGAGACCCAGTACTTC
TRBD1	TRBV30	TRBJ2-1	.	CAWSPGTGAYNEQFF	TGTGCCTGGAGTCCTGGGACAGGAGCCTACAATGAGCAGTTCTTC
.	TRBV27	TRBJ1-3	.	CASSFDSGNTIYF	TGTGCCAGCAGTTTCGACAGTGGAAACACCATATATTTT
.	TRBV5-1	TRBJ2-1	.	CASYSVGGGYNEQFF	TGCGCCAGTTACAGCGTAGGGGGAGGCTACAATGAGCAGTTCTTC
.	TRBV30	TRBJ2-1	.	CAWVERDNYNEQFF	TGTGCCTGGGTGGAGAGGGATAACTACAATGAGCAGTTCTTC
.	TRBV9	TRBJ1-3	.	CASSVERLGNTIYF	TGTGCCAGCAGCGTAGAGCGGCTTGGAAACACCATATATTTT
TRBD2	TRBV7-8	TRBJ2-7	.	CASSLESGKENEQYF	TGTGCCAGCAGCCTCGAAAGCGGGAAGGAGAACGAGCAGTACTTC
.	TRBV27	TRBJ2-2	.	CASSLLAGELFF	TGTGCCAGCAGTTTACTGGCCGGGGAGCTGTTTTTT
TRBD1	TRBV5-1	TRBJ2-5	.	CASSLETGVAETQYF	TGCGCCAGCAGCTTGGAGACAGGGGTTGCTGAGACCCAGTACTTC
TRBD1	TRBV27	TRBJ2-1	.	CASADRANEQFF	TGTGCCAGCGCCGACAGGGCCAATGAGCAGTTCTTC
TRBD1	TRBV27	TRBJ2-7	.	CASRPGGRSYEQYF	TGTGCCAGCAGGCCAGGGGGCCGCTCCTACGAGCAGTACTTC
.	TRBV5-6	TRBJ2-5	.	CASRDNRGTQYF	TGTGCCAGCAGGGACAATCGGGGAACCCAGTACTTC
.	TRBV7-9	TRBJ2-5	.	CASSHDTQETQYF	TGTGCCAGCAGCCACGACACCCAAGAGACCCAGTACTTC
TRBD1	TRBV6-1	TRBJ2-7	.	CASSEVGQFYEQYF	TGTGCCAGCAGTGAAGTGGGACAGTTCTACGAGCAGTACTTC
.	TRBV15	TRBJ2-7	.	CATSTSRQASYEQYF	TGTGCCACCAGCACCTCGAGGCAGGCCTCCTACGAGCAGTACTTC
TRBD1	TRBV5-8	TRBJ2-1	.	CASSLDTGVYNEQFF	TGTGCCAGCAGCTTGGATACAGGGGTTTACAATGAGCAGTTCTTC
TRBD1	TRBV19	TRBJ2-7	.	CASSTRDRSYEQYF	TGTGCCAGTAGTACCCGGGACAGGAGCTACGAGCAGTACTTC
.	TRBV7-9	TRBJ2-2	.	CASSLAHDNQYPGELFF	TGTGCCAGCAGCTTAGCGCACGACAATCAGTATCCCGGGGAGCTGTTTTTT
.	TRBV11-2	TRBJ1-4	.	CASSPRGGELNEKLFF	TGTGCCAGCAGCCCCCGGGGGGGGGAGCTGAATGAAAAACTGTTTTTT
TRBD1	TRBV7-3	TRBJ1-5	.	CASSLSGGQPQHF	TGTGCCAGCAGCTTATCAGGGGGTCAGCCCCAGCATTTT
.	TRBV27	TRBJ1-2	.	CASSYYRDYGYTF	TGTGCCAGCAGTTACTATAGAGACTATGGCTACACCTTC
.	TRBV5-6	TRBJ1-1	.	CASSFKSGWTEAFF	TGTGCCAGCAGCTTCAAGAGCGGGTGGACTGAAGCTTTCTTT
.	TRBV28	TRBJ2-7	.	CASNLYISYEQYF	TGTGCCAGCAACCTCTACATTTCCTACGAGCAGTACTTC
.	TRBV4-1	TRBJ1-2	.	CASSQVSLYGYTF	TGCGCCAGCAGCCAAGTCTCCCTCTATGGCTACACCTTC
TRBD1	TRBV28	TRBJ1-2	.	CASRRDSPVHGYTF	TGTGCCAGCAGAAGGGACAGCCCCGTTCATGGCTACACCTTC
TRBD1	TRBV28	TRBJ2-7	.	CASSGTGGTYEQYF	TGTGCCAGCAGCGGGACAGGGGGCACCTACGAGCAGTACTTC
TRBD2	TRBV12-5	TRBJ2-7	.	CASGDLAGEYEQYF	TGTGCTAGTGGAGACTTAGCGGGAGAATACGAGCAGTACTTC
.	TRBV4-3	TRBJ2-1	.	CASSQETAYITHNEQFF	TGCGCCAGCAGCCAAGAGACGGCGTATATCACCCACAATGAGCAGTTCTTC
.	TRBV10-3	TRBJ2-1	.	CAISESGGRGADYNEQFF	TGTGCCATCAGTGAGTCGGGAGGTAGGGGGGCCGATTACAATGAGCAGTTCTTC
.	TRBV11-2	TRBJ2-7	.	CASSFEISSYEQYF	TGTGCCAGCAGCTTTGAGATTAGCTCCTACGAGCAGTACTTC
.	TRBV4-3	TRBJ2-5	.	CASSQDVEETQYF	TGCGCCAGCAGCCAAGATGTCGAAGAGACCCAGTACTTC
.	TRBV2	TRBJ1-3	once	CASSDRGPSGNTIYF	TGTGCCAGCAGTGACAGGGGTCCCTCTGGAAACACCATATATTTT
.	TRBV13	TRBJ1-6	few	CASSQYNSPLHF	TGTGCCAGCAGCCAGTACAATTCACCCCTCCACTTT
TRBD2	TRBV27	TRBJ2-1	once	CASSLSGTSVYNEQFF	TGTGCCAGCAGTTTATCGGGGACTAGCGTATACAATGAGCAGTTCTTC
.	TRBV11-1	TRBJ2-7	.	CASSLGGSYEQYF	TGTGCCAGCAGCTTAGGCGGGTCCTACGAGCAGTACTTC
.	TRBV27	TRBJ2-7	.	CASSLLARSYEQYF	TGTGCCAGCAGTTTATTGGCCAGGTCCTACGAGCAGTACTTC
TRBD2	TRBV4-3	TRBJ2-1	.	CASSERLAGVNEQFF	TGCGCCAGCAGCGAAAGACTAGCGGGAGTCAATGAGCAGTTCTTC
TRBD1	TRBV27	TRBJ2-7	.	CASSFSHRQGAYEQYF	TGTGCCAGCAGTTTCTCACACCGACAGGGGGCTTACGAGCAGTACTTC
TRBD1	TRBV5-1	TRBJ2-1	once	CASSPAAGQGAYNEQFF	TGCGCCAGCAGCCCCGCCGCGGGACAGGGGGCCTACAATGAGCAGTTCTTC
.	TRBV18	TRBJ2-7	.	CASSPGSSYEQYF	TGTGCCAGCTCACCCGGGAGCTCCTACGAGCAGTACTTC
.	TRBV4-1	TRBJ2-7	.	CASSPDTAYEQYF	TGCGCCAGCAGCCCCGACACCGCCTACGAGCAGTACTTC
TRBD1	TRBV7-8	TRBJ2-1	.	CASSTGGTGTYNEQFF	TGTGCCAGCAGTACCGGTGGGACAGGTACCTACAATGAGCAGTTCTTC
.	TRBV6-5	TRBJ2-5	.	CASSYSGGPQETQYF	TGTGCCAGCAGTTACTCAGGGGGGCCCCAAGAGACCCAGTACTTC
.	TRBV4-2	TRBJ2-7	.	CASSQEVGTGEQYF	TGTGCCAGCAGCCAAGAAGTTGGGACGGGGGAGCAGTACTTC
.	TRBV6-5	TRBJ2-3	.	CASSGEAVVADTQYF	TGTGCCAGCAGTGGCGAGGCGGTGGTGGCAGATACGCAGTATTTT
TRBD1	TRBV11-2	TRBJ2-7	.	CASSLGPGTGDYEQYF	TGTGCCAGCAGCTTAGGACCCGGGACAGGGGACTACGAGCAGTACTTC